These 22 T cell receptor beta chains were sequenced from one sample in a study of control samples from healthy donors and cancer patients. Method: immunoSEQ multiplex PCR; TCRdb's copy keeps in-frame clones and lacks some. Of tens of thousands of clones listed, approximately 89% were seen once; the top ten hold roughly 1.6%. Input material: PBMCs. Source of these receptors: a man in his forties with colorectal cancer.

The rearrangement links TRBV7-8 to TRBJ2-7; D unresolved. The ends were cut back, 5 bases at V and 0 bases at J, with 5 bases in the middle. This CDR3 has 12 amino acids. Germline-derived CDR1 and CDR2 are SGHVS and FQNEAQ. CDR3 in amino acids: CASSTPSYEQYF. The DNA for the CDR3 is TGTGCCAGCAGCACCCCCTCCTACGAGCAGTACTTC.

CDR3 DNA: TGCGCCAGCAGCCTGGGACAGACTAACTATGGCTACACCTTC. Protein: CASSLGQTNYGYTF. The gene calls are TRBV10-1 and TRBJ1-2, with TRBD1 identical over 7 bases. V trimming: 6 bases; J trimming: 0 bases; junction bases outside the gene matches: 4. The germline V gene encodes CDR1 WNHNN and CDR2 SYGVQD (reference sequence). This CDR3 spans 14 amino acids.

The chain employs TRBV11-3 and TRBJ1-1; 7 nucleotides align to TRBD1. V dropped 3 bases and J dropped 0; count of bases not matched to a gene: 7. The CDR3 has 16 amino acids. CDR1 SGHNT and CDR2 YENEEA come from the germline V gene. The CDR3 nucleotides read TGTGCCAGCAGCTTGGGGGACAGTACCTTGAACACTGAAGCTTTCTTT. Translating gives CASSLGDSTLNTEAFF.

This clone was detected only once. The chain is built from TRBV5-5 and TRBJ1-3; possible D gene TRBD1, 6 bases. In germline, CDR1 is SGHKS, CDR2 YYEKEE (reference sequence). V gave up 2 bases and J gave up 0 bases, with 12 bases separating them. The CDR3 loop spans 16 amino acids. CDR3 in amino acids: CASSFGQPYSGNTIYF. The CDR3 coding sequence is TGTGCCAGCAGCTTTGGACAGCCGTACTCTGGAAACACCATATATTTT.

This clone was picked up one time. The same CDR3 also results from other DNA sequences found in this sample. CDR3 nucleotides: TGCGCCAGCAGCCAAGGCAGGGACCGACAGCCCCAGCATTTT. Protein product: CASSQGRDRQPQHF. The chain combines TRBV4-1 with TRBJ1-5; D is possibly TRBD1 (5 bases). The V end was cut by 1 base, the J end by 7 bases, with 11 bases between. From germline, CDR1 is MGHRA and CDR2 YSYEKL. This CDR3 has 14 residues.

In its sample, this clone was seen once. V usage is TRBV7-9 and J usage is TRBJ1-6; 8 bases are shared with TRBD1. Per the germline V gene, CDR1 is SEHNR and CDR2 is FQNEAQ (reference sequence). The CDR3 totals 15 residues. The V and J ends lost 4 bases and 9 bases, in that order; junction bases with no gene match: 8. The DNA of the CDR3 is TGTGCCAGCAGCTCACAGGGGGTTGGTGTTTCACCCCTCCACTTT. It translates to CASSSQGVGVSPLHF.

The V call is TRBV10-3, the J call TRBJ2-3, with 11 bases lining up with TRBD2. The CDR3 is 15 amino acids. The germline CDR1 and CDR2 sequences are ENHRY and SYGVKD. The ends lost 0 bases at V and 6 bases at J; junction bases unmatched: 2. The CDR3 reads CAISESASGRDTQYF. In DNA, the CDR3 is TGTGCCATCAGTGAGTCGGCTAGCGGGAGGGATACGCAGTATTTT.

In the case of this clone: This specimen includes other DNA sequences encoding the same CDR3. CDR3 DNA sequence: TGTGCCAGCAGCTTGGGCTACGAGCAGTACTTC. Its protein is CASSLGYEQYF. The chain recombines TRBV5-6 with TRBJ2-7; D call uncertain. The CDR3 contains 11 residues. Trimming took 0 bases from V and 3 from J, leaving 1 base between them. Germline V lookup: CDR1 SGHDT, CDR2 YYEEEE.

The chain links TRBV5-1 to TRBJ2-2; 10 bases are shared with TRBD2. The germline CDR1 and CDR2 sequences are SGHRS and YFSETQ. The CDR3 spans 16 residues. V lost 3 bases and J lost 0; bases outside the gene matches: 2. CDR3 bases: TGCGCCAGCAGCTATGGACTAGCGGCGAACACCGGGGAGCTGTTTTTT. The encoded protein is CASSYGLAANTGELFF.

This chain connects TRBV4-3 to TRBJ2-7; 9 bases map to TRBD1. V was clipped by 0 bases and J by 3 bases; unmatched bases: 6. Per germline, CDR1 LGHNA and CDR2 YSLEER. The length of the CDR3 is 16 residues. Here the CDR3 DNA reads TGCGCCAGCAGCCAAGATCTCGGACAGGGGTTCTACGAGCAGTACTTC. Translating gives CASSQDLGQGFYEQYF.

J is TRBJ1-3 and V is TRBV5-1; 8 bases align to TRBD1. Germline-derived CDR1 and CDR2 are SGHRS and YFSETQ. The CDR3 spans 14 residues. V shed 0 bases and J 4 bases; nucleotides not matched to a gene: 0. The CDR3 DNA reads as TGCGCCAGCAGCTTGGGACAGGGGGGAAACACCATATATTTT. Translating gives CASSLGQGGNTIYF. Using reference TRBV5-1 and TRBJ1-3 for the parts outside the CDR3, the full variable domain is KAGVTQTPRYLIKTRGQQVTLSCSPISGHRSVSWYQQTPGQGLQFLFEYFSETQRNKGNFPGRFSGRQFSNSRSEMNVSTLELGDSALYLCASSLGQGGNTIYFGEGSWLTVV.

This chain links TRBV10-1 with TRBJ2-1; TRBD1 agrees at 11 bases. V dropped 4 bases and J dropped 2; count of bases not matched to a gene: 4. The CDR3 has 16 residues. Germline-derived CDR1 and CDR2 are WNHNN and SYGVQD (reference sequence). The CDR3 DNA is TGCGCCAGCAGTGGAGGGACAGGGGGAACCTACAATGAGCAGTTCTTC. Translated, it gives CASSGGTGGTYNEQFF.

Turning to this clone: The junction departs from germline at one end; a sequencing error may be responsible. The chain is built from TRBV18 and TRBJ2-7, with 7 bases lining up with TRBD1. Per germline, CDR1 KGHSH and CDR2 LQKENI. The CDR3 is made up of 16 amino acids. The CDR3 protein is CASSPPTGVTGYEQYF. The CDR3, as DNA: TGTGCCAGCTCCCCACCTACAGGGGTTACGGGCTACGAGCAGTACTTC.

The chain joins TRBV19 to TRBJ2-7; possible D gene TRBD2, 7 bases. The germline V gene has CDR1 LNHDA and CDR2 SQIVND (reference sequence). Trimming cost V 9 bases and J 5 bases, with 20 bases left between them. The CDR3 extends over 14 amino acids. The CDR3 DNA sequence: TGTGCCAGCAACGGGGGGCTAAGAGCCCACGAGCAGTACTTC. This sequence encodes CASNGGLRAHEQYF.

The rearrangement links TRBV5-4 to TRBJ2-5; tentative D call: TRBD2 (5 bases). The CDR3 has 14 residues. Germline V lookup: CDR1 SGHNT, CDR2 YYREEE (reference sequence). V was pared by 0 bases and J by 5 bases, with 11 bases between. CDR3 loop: CASSLGNRGETQYF. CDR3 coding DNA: TGTGCCAGCAGCTTGGGGAATCGAGGGGAGACCCAGTACTTC.

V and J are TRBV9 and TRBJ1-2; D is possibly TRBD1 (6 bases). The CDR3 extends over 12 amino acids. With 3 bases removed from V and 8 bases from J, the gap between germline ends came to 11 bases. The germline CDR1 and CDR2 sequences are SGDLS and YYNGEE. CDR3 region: CASSAGALGYTF. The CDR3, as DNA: TGTGCCAGCAGCGCAGGGGCTCTCGGCTACACCTTC.

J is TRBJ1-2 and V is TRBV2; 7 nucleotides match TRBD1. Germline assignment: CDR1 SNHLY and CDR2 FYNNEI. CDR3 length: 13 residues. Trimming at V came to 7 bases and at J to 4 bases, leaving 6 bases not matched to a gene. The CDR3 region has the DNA TGTGCCAGCACGACAGGGCGGGCCTATGGCTACACCTTC. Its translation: CASTTGRAYGYTF. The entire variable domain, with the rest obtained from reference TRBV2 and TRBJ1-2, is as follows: EPEVTQTPSHQVTQMGQEVILRCVPISNHLYFYWYRQILGQKVEFLVSFYNNEISEKSEIFDDQFSVERPDGSNFTLKIRSTKLEDSAMYFCASTTGRAYGYTFGSGTRLTVV.

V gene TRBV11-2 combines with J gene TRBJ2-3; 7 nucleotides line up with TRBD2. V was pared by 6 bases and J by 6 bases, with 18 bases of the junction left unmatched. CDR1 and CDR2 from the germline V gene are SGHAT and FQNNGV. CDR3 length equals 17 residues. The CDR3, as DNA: TGTGCCAGCAGGGGATACCGGGGGGAGGGCGGGTCGGATACGCAGTATTTT. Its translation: CASRGYRGEGGSDTQYF.

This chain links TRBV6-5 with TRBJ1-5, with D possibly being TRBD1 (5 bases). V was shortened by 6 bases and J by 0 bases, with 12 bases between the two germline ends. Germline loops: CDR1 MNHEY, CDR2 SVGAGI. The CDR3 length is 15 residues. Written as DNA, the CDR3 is TGTGCCAGCAGGGTACAGGAGACTAGCAATCAGCCCCAGCATTTT. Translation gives CASRVQETSNQPQHF.

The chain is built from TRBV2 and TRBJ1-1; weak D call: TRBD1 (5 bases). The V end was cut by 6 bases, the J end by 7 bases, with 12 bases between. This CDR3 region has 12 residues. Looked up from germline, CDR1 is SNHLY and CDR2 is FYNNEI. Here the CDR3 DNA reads TGTGCCAGCAGCGAACAGGAGGATGAAGCTTTCTTT. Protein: CASSEQEDEAFF. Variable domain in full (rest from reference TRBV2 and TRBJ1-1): EPEVTQTPSHQVTQMGQEVILRCVPISNHLYFYWYRQILGQKVEFLVSFYNNEISEKSEIFDDQFSVERPDGSNFTLKIRSTKLEDSAMYFCASSEQEDEAFFGQGTRLTVV.

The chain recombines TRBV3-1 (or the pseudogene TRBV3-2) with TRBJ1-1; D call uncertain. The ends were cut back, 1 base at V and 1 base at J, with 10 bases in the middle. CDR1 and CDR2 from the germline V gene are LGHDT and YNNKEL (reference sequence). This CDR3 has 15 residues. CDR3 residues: CASSQVFWGNTEAFF. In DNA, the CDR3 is TGTGCCAGCAGCCAAGTCTTTTGGGGGAACACTGAAGCTTTCTTT.

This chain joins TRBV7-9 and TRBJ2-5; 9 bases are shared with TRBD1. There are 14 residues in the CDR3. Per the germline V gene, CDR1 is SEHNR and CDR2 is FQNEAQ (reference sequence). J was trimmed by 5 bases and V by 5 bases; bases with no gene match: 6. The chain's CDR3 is CASSAQGQGETQYF. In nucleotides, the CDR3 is TGTGCCAGCAGCGCACAAGGACAGGGGGAGACCCAGTACTTC.